The present TCR beta chain was sequenced within a study of blood T cell repertoires in COVID-19. Study-level information: From the United States, Italy and Spain came samples of acute and convalescent COVID-19. The cDNA or gDNA used as material had been derived from T cells, B-cell-depleted T cells, or PBMCs.

Trimming cost V 6 bases and J 7 bases; bases outside gene matches: 8. CDR1 is KGHSH and CDR2 is LQKENI in the germline V gene. This CDR3 is 14 amino acids long. Study processing details: It was from reference gene primer amplification that nucleated cell counts were estimated. Profiling relied on immunoSEQ multiplex PCR, and the TCRdb table lists in-frame clones only, not all of them. The V and J calls and clone size are taken from that table; D and trimming were inferred from the DNA. The table records over 150,000 clones, about four fifths of them present only once. The specimen was peripheral blood. This chain joins TRBV18 and TRBJ1-1; 10 nucleotides line up with TRBD1. This receptor was obtained from a woman older than 75 with COVID-19, enrolled during active disease. The CDR3 region is CASSATGGGIEAFF. CDR3 coding DNA: TGTGCCAGCTCCGCGACAGGGGGCGGCATTGAAGCTTTCTTT.